Shown below are 26 T cell receptor beta chains from a single sample sequenced in a study of technical replicates of blood from several donors. Sequencing was performed with immunoSEQ multiplex PCR; in TCRdb, only in-frame clones are kept and a portion is missing. The table includes tens of thousands of clones, about 94% detected once. The specimen was PBMCs. These receptors were taken from a human donor in good health. Some clones in this sample may be carry-over from other donors' samples.

This chain uses TRBV18 with TRBJ1-1; the D is unclear. Germline-derived CDR1 and CDR2 are KGHSH and LQKENI. The CDR3 is 14 residues long. Trimming removed 2 bases from V and 1 base from J, with 8 bases in between. CDR3 region: CASSPLQTNTEAFF. DNA for the CDR3: TGTGCCAGCTCACCATTACAGACGAACACTGAAGCTTTCTTT.

The chain uses TRBV10-1 and TRBJ1-1, with TRBD1 as a possible D gene (5 bases). V dropped 9 bases and J dropped 1 base, with 21 bases sitting between them. This CDR3 comprises 16 residues. Germline loops: CDR1 WNHNN, CDR2 SYGVQD (reference sequence). DNA of the CDR3: TGCGCCAGTCGAGAAGTAGGACCGGGGGGGAACACTGAAGCTTTCTTT. Translated: CASREVGPGGNTEAFF.

The count of this clone is one. The chain joins TRBV20-1 to TRBJ1-1, with D hard to call. The CDR3 sequence is 10 residues long. The V end was cut by 6 bases, the J end by 7 bases, with 9 bases between. Germline CDR1 is DFQATT and CDR2 is SNEGSKA (reference sequence). The CDR3 bases are TGCAGTGCAGGGAGCTATGAAGCTTTCTTT. Protein sequence: CSAGSYEAFF.

In DNA form, the CDR3 reads TGTGCCAGCAGCTCTTTCCCCGGGACAGGGCTTTACAATGAGCAGTTCTTC. This translates into CASSSFPGTGLYNEQFF. V gene TRBV7-3 combines with J gene TRBJ2-1; 9 bases line up with TRBD1. Germline V gives CDR1 SGHTA, CDR2 FQGTGA. The CDR3 loop spans 17 amino acids. The V segment lost 4 bases and the J segment 4 bases; nucleotides outside the gene matches: 11. Supplemented by reference TRBV7-3 and TRBJ2-1, the full variable domain reads GAGVSQTPSNKVTEKGKYVELRCDPISGHTALYWYRQSLGQGPEFLIYFQGTGAADDSGLPNDRFFAVRPEGSVSTLKIQRTERGDSAVYLCASSSFPGTGLYNEQFFGPGTRLTVL.

The rearrangement links TRBV7-9 to TRBJ2-7; D not certain. Germline-derived CDR1 and CDR2 are SEHNR and FQNEAQ (reference sequence). Trimming pared 4 bases from V and 3 bases from J, leaving 16 bases between. The CDR3 has 15 residues. For the CDR3, the DNA is TGTGCCAGCAGCTCGATGTTGCAGGCCAACTACGAGCAGTACTTC. Translated: CASSSMLQANYEQYF.

This chain connects TRBV12-5 to TRBJ2-1; unclear D gene. The CDR3 has 14 amino acids. In germline, CDR1 is LGHNT, CDR2 FRNRAP. Trimming took off 1 base at V and 0 bases at J, with 4 bases between the two ends. CDR3 loop: CASGLESSYNEQFF. The CDR3 DNA reads TGTGCTAGTGGTTTGGAGAGCTCCTACAATGAGCAGTTCTTC. Supplemented by reference TRBV12-5 and TRBJ2-1, the full variable domain reads DARVTQTPRHKVTEMGQEVTMRCQPILGHNTVFWYRQTMMQGLELLAYFRNRAPLDDSGMPKDRFSAEMPDATLATLKIQPSEPRDSAVYFCASGLESSYNEQFFGPGTRLTVL.

V is TRBV6-6 and J is TRBJ1-5, with D tentatively TRBD1 (5 bases). Looked up from germline, CDR1 is MNHNY and CDR2 is SVGAGI (reference sequence). There are 14 residues in the CDR3. V was pared by 5 bases and J by 12 bases, with 20 bases between. In DNA, the CDR3 is TGTGCCAGCAGTCAAAGACAGAACAATCAGGGCCAGCATTTT. It codes for CASSQRQNNQGQHF.

This clone has just one count. This rearrangement joins TRBV11-2 to TRBJ2-3, with a weak D call TRBD2 (5 bases). The CDR3 contains 12 residues. V lost 4 bases and J lost 8, with 10 bases in between. Germline lookup yields CDR1 SGHAT and CDR2 FQNNGV. This chain's CDR3 is CASSSRRATQYF. Written as DNA, the CDR3 is TGTGCCAGCAGCTCACGGCGGGCTACGCAGTATTTT.

The CDR3 here is CASSFDRDTEAFF. In DNA form, the CDR3 reads TGTGCCAGCAGCTTCGACAGGGACACTGAAGCTTTCTTT. V and J are TRBV5-4 and TRBJ1-1, with 7 bases lining up with TRBD1. The V and J ends lost 2 bases and 3 bases, in that order; junction bases with no gene match: 1. Germline CDR1 reads SGHNT; CDR2 reads YYREEE (reference sequence). The CDR3 is 13 residues long.

The chain links TRBV18 to TRBJ1-1, with D perhaps TRBD1 (6 bases). The CDR3 covers 13 residues. Germline lookup yields CDR1 KGHSH and CDR2 LQKENI. V was pared by 7 bases and J by 1 base, with 10 bases between. The CDR3 loop is CASWATGNTEAFF. CDR3 nucleotides: TGTGCCAGCTGGGCGACAGGGAACACTGAAGCTTTCTTT.

The genes are TRBV7-9 and TRBJ2-5; no clear D. From germline, CDR1 is SEHNR and CDR2 FQNEAQ (reference sequence). The CDR3 loop spans 11 amino acids. V was shortened by 4 bases and J by 4 bases, with 4 bases between the two germline ends. The chain's CDR3 is CASSSLETQYF. The CDR3 nucleotides are TGTGCCAGCAGCTCATTAGAGACCCAGTACTTC. Full variable domain (missing parts from reference TRBV7-9 and TRBJ2-5): DTGVSQNPRHKITKRGQNVTFRCDPISEHNRLYWYRQTLGQGPEFLTYFQNEAQLEKSRLLSDRFSAERPKGSFSTLEIQRTEQGDSAMYLCASSSLETQYFGPGTRLLVL.

The chain is built from TRBV10-3 and TRBJ2-7; weak D call: TRBD2 (5 bases). The ends were cut back, 8 bases at V and 4 bases at J, with 12 bases in the middle. This CDR3 has 12 residues. The germline CDR1 and CDR2 sequences are ENHRY and SYGVKD. DNA of the CDR3: TGTGCCATCGCGCCCTCGGGGTACGAGCAGTACTTC. Its translation: CAIAPSGYEQYF.

This clone was recorded only once. V and J are TRBV27 and TRBJ2-7; TRBD2 might be the D (6 bases). The CDR3 is 12 residues long. Germline V CDR1 and CDR2: MNHEY, SMNVEV (reference sequence). Trimming took off 8 bases at V and 6 bases at J, with 14 bases between the two ends. CDR3 residues: CASGGQRPEQYF. CDR3 in DNA: TGTGCCAGCGGAGGGCAGCGACCCGAGCAGTACTTC.

This chain joins TRBV5-6 and TRBJ2-7; 7 bases are a match to TRBD2. The V gene's germline CDR1 is SGHDT and CDR2 YYEEEE. The junction had 11 bases not matched to a gene; V was cut back by 7 bases and J by 4 bases. This CDR3 contains 14 residues. CDR3 amino acids: CASRYRGGPYEQYF. The CDR3 coding sequence is TGTGCCAGCCGATACCGCGGGGGTCCTTACGAGCAGTACTTC.

This clone has a single count. The rearrangement joins TRBV6-6 to TRBJ1-1; 7 nucleotides match TRBD1. Germline values: CDR1 MNHNY, CDR2 SVGAGI (reference sequence). Trimming at V came to 5 bases and at J to 4 bases, leaving 7 bases not matched to a gene. There are 14 residues in the CDR3. This chain's CDR3 is CASSDTGASTEAFF. The CDR3 DNA reads as TGTGCCAGCAGTGATACAGGGGCAAGCACTGAAGCTTTCTTT.

The CDR3 DNA reads TGCGCCAGCAGCCAAGGGTACACAGGGCGCTACGAGCAGTACTTC. This encodes CASSQGYTGRYEQYF. The V gene is TRBV4-3, the J gene TRBJ2-7; possibly TRBD1 for D (6 bases). Germline CDR1 is LGHNA and CDR2 is YSLEER. Trimming left V 1 base short and J 3 bases short, with 13 bases between. The CDR3 sequence is 15 residues long.

This rearrangement joins TRBV13 to TRBJ2-7; TRBD1 matches 7 bases. CDR1 and CDR2 (germline): PRHDT, FYEKMQ (reference sequence). Trimming at V came to 5 bases and at J to 4 bases, leaving 11 bases not matched to a gene. This CDR3 comprises 15 residues. The CDR3 DNA is TGTGCCAGCAGCCCCCCCGACAGGGCGCTGTACGAGCAGTACTTC. This gives the protein CASSPPDRALYEQYF.

This clone is a singleton in its sample. CDR3 sequence (DNA): TGTGCCAGCAGCTTCGGGACAGGGGCATCGGAGACCCAGTACTTC. Its translation is CASSFGTGASETQYF. V gene TRBV7-6 combines with J gene TRBJ2-5; TRBD1 aligns across 10 bases. After removal of 3 bases from V and 5 bases from J, the junction contained 6 bases not matched to a gene. The CDR3 covers 15 residues. CDR1 and CDR2 (germline): SGHVS, FNYEAQ.

This chain links TRBV5-5 with TRBJ1-1, with TRBD1 as a possible D gene (5 bases). V was cut by 0 bases and J by 5 bases, with 17 bases left in between. CDR3 length: 16 amino acids. The germline V gene has CDR1 SGHKS and CDR2 YYEKEE (reference sequence). CDR3 coding DNA: TGTGCCAGCAGCTTGGAAGGTCGGGGACTTCCGACTGAAGCTTTCTTT. Protein: CASSLEGRGLPTEAFF.

The J gene is TRBJ2-5, the V gene TRBV2; D is unresolved. V was pared by 7 bases and J by 0 bases, with 3 bases between. The CDR3 spans 11 residues. CDR1 SNHLY and CDR2 FYNNEI come from the germline V gene. CDR3 DNA sequence: TGTGCCAGCACCTACCAAGAGACCCAGTACTTC. Its translation is CASTYQETQYF.

V is TRBV7-3 and J is TRBJ1-2; 7 bases match TRBD1. The V and J ends lost 5 bases and 4 bases, in that order; junction bases with no gene match: 13. Germline V CDR1 and CDR2: SGHTA, FQGTGA. CDR3 length equals 16 residues. The CDR3 DNA sequence: TGTGCCAGCAGCACCGGCTCCGGGACAGTGGGCTATGGCTACACCTTC. Its translation is CASSTGSGTVGYGYTF. The full variable domain, rest sourced from reference TRBV7-3 and TRBJ1-2, is GAGVSQTPSNKVTEKGKYVELRCDPISGHTALYWYRQSLGQGPEFLIYFQGTGAADDSGLPNDRFFAVRPEGSVSTLKIQRTERGDSAVYLCASSTGSGTVGYGYTFGSGTRLTVV.

The rearrangement links TRBV30 to TRBJ2-5, with 7 positions matching TRBD2. The CDR3 extends over 14 amino acids. CDR1 is GTSNPN and CDR2 is SVGIG in the germline V gene (reference sequence). The V and J ends lost 1 base and 2 bases, in that order; junction bases with no gene match: 4. CDR3 DNA sequence: TGTGCCTGGAGTGGGGGGGGTGGGCAAGAGACCCAGTACTTC. It translates to CAWSGGGGQETQYF. Complete variable domain (other parts from reference TRBV30 and TRBJ2-5): SQTIHQWPATLVQPVGSPLSLECTVEGTSNPNLYWYRQAAGRGLQLLFYSVGIGQISSEVPQNLSASRPQDRQFILSSKKLLLSDSGFYLCAWSGGGGQETQYFGPGTRLLVL.

The CDR3, as DNA: TGTGCCAGCAGCTTATCTCTAGGCAGTAATGAGCAGTTCTTC. Its translation is CASSLSLGSNEQFF. The rearrangement uses TRBV7-6 and TRBJ2-1; D call uncertain. The germline gives CDR1 SGHVS, CDR2 FNYEAQ. This CDR3 has 14 residues. Trimming shortened V by 2 bases and J by 7 bases, and 12 bases separated the two germline ends.

This chain joins TRBV11-3 and TRBJ1-1; D not certain. The V end lost 5 bases, the J end lost 1 base, and 8 bases lay between the germline ends. Germline CDR1 and CDR2: SGHNT and YENEEA. The CDR3 extends over 13 amino acids. CDR3 sequence reads: CASSPSENTEAFF. The CDR3 nucleotides read TGTGCCAGCAGCCCCTCAGAGAACACTGAAGCTTTCTTT.

The rearrangement joins TRBV5-1 to TRBJ2-3; TRBD1 might be the D (5 bases). The germline V gene has CDR1 SGHRS and CDR2 YFSETQ. The V gene lost 6 bases and the J gene lost 5 bases, with 16 bases spanning the gap. The CDR3 runs to 14 residues. The DNA for the CDR3 is TGCGCCAGCACGTCGGCCAGGGTAAGAGATACGCAGTATTTT. The encoded protein is CASTSARVRDTQYF. Using reference TRBV5-1 and TRBJ2-3 for the parts outside the CDR3, the full variable domain is KAGVTQTPRYLIKTRGQQVTLSCSPISGHRSVSWYQQTPGQGLQFLFEYFSETQRNKGNFPGRFSGRQFSNSRSEMNVSTLELGDSALYLCASTSARVRDTQYFGPGTRLTVL.

The chain employs TRBV9 and TRBJ2-7; TRBD1 is a possible D gene (7 bases). Germline CDR1 reads SGDLS; CDR2 reads YYNGEE. Trimming pared 3 bases from V and 6 bases from J, leaving 13 bases between. CDR3 length: 13 residues. The CDR3 nucleotides are TGTGCCAGCAGCGACCAGGGGGGCGGCGAGCAGTACTTC. Its protein is CASSDQGGGEQYF.